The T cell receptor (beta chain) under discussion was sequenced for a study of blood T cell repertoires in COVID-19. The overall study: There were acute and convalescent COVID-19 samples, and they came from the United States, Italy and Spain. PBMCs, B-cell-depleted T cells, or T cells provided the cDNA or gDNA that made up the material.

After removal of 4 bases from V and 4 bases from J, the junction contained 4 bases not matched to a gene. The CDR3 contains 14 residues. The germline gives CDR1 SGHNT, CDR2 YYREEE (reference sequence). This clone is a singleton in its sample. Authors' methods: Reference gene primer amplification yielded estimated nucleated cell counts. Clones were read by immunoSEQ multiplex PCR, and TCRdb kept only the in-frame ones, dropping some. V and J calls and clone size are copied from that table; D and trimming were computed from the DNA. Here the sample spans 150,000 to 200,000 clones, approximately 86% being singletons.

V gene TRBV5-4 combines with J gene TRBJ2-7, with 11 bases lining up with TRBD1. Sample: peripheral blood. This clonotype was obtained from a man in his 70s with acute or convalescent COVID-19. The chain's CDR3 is CASSLGTGGYEQYF. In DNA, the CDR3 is TGTGCCAGCAGCCTCGGGACAGGGGGTTACGAGCAGTACTTC. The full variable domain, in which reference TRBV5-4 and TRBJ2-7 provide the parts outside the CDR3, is ETGVTQSPTHLIKTRGQQVTLRCSSQSGHNTVSWYQQALGQGPQFIFQYYREEENGRGNFPPRFSGLQFPNYSSELNVNALELDDSALYLCASSLGTGGYEQYFGPGTRLTVT.